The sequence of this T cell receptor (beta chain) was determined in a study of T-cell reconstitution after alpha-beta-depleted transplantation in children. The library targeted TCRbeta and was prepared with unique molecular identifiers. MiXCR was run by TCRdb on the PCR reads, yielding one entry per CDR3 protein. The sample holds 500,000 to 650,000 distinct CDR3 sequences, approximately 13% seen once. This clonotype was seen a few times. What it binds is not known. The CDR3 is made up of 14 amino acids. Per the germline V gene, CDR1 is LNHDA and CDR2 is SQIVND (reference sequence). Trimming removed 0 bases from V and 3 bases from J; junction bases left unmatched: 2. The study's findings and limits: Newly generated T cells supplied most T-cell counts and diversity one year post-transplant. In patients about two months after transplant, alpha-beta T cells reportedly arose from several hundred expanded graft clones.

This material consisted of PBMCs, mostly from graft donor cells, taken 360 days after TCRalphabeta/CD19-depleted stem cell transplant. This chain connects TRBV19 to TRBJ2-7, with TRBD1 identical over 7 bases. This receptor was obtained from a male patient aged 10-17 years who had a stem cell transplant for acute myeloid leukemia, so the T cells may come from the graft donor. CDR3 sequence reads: CASSIDRQGYEQYF. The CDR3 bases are TGTGCCAGTAGTATAGATCGACAGGGCTACGAGCAGTACTTC.